Listed below are T cell receptor beta chains from one sample, sequenced in a study of T cell responses to AZD1222 COVID-19 vaccine. Profiled with immunoSEQ multiplex PCR; TCRdb holds only in-frame clones, not every one. The profile shows 110,000 or so clones, approximately 90% of them singletons. The material sequenced was peripheral blood, taken on day 0 of AZD1222 vaccination. Receptor source: an adult in good health. The CDR3 runs from the conserved cysteine through the conserved F or W. Fields, in order: D gene, V gene, CDR3 protein. A D gene is named only where the DNA matches it firmly.

. | TRBV6-6 | CASSYSFESEQFF
TRBD1 | TRBV7-2 | CASSLTGTGYYEQYF
. | TRBV11-2 | CASSLGRGDRSYNEQFF
TRBD2 | TRBV4-2 | CASSQPGTRGYNEQFF
. | TRBV9 | CASGLGDVNSPLHF
TRBD1 | TRBV19 | CASSSLQGAGQPQHF
. | TRBV7-7 | CASSRKLASEETQYF
. | TRBV5-1 | CASSLGGRGLNTEAFF
. | TRBV21-1 | CASSKKSPRPGSNTEAFF
. | TRBV6-5 | CASIETGPPDTQYF
TRBD2 | TRBV13 | CASSLAGGNTGELFF
. | TRBV12-5 | CASGGGGSPYNEQFF
. | TRBV7-7 | CASSLSGGEQFF
TRBD2 | TRBV10-3 | CAISETSGNTGELFF
. | TRBV18 | CASSATSGGLQETQYF
. | TRBV12-3/TRBV12-4 | CASAGTDSYEQYF
TRBD1 | TRBV6-5 | CASSYRDSDWYGYTF
. | TRBV19 | CASSKQWTNEKLFF
. | TRBV5-1 | CASSLWGAPDTQYF
. | TRBV5-6 | CASSPIGRVYGYTF
TRBD1 | TRBV18 | CASSPPKGATEAFF
. | TRBV30 | CAWSAWTAAGPLDSPLHF
. | TRBV19 | CASSPRGTPGEQYF
TRBD1 | TRBV7-2 | CASSLRDREANGYTF
TRBD1 | TRBV19 | CASSIDRGYEQYF
. | TRBV5-1 | CASSLGQEGRGEAFF
. | TRBV5-1 | CASSLAAGNEAFF
. | TRBV13 | CASSPGFDGPQHF